This TCR beta chain comes out of a study of identical twins (dated by TCRdb to the mid-2010s). In the study overall: The study deep-sequenced TCR alpha and beta repertoires from monozygotic twins, unrelated adults of various ages and cord blood to test whether fetal clonotypes persist. Replicate twin experiments were performed at different times using different library preparation protocols to rule out contamination.

Every donor in the study was a healthy Caucasian. Study-level results and caveats: Zero-insertion analyses could be partly confounded by invariant T cells such as MAIT and iNKT, though diverse VJ usage argued against such confounding for most clonotypes. Compared with coincidental sharing between unrelated individuals, out-of-frame TCR alpha sequences shared between twins showed an excess of sequences with low generation probability. Abundant cord blood beta clonotypes carried fewer insertions; young adult naive repertoires showed a weaker similar trend, while memory repertoires showed none. Because the same donors could not be followed over many years, the conclusions relied on cross-sectional statistical analysis. In monozygotic twins, out-of-frame TCR alpha sharing was systematically underestimated by recombination models, although the models agreed with sharing between unrelated individuals. Excess twin sharing in beta out-of-frame sequences was weaker because fewer shared sequences lowered the signal-to-noise ratio.

Its CDR3 holds 14 amino acids, cysteine through phenylalanine. Only the CDR3 DNA stays, 42 bases, in frame from base 1. Taken from the germline V gene, the CDR1 and CDR2 loops are MDHEN and SYDVKM. The germline V and J ends show losses of 8 bases and 2 bases respectively, and no gene match explains 5 bases of the junction. Turning to this clonotype: Its antigen is unknown. Within one base of it there is no much larger clone, and no base qualities were kept.

The library was produced with 5' RACE. Sequencing was performed on an Illumina HiSeq 2000. A universal primer binding site was introduced by template switching, and a unique molecular identifier was present in the final cDNA, enabling accurate counting of TCR cDNA molecules. Specific primers in the conserved constant-segment region were used to synthesize first-strand cDNA for the TCR alpha and beta chains. Each cDNA library was double barcoded, with a SMART-Mk sample barcode plus Illumina barcodes, to control for contamination. TruSeq adapter sequences and Illumina sample barcodes were added in two successive PCR steps. TCR alpha and beta cDNA libraries were sequenced on the Illumina HiSeq platform with custom primers. Regarding the original processing steps: MiGEC processed the raw reads to extract unique molecular identifiers, while MiXCR was used to determine the CDR3 positions. For each individual, recombination models were inferred using an EM algorithm with the repgenHMM and IGoR tools. The analysis of shared clonotypes was done with the tcR package in R, with sharing normalized by the product of cloneset sizes. Out-of-frame nonproductive sequences were analyzed to study raw recombination free of thymic and clonal selection effects. TCRdb passed the public sequencing reads through fastp at Q25 and MiXCR, retaining productive beta sequences. Duplicate CDR3 protein sequences are folded into a single record with the most common DNA and genes. The V and J calls were not made by the authors but by TCRdb's processing. The sample table holds roughly 1.6 million distinct CDR3 sequences, of which around a third were seen once. Under 0.35% of the sample rests with the top ten.

The specimen was cord blood. This receptor was obtained from a newborn girl in good health. The sequence links TRBV28 to TRBJ2-4; 8 central nucleotides agree with TRBD1. Here is the DNA: TGTGCCAGCGATGCCAGGGGGCCCAAAAACATTCAGTACTTC. Its translation is CASDARGPKNIQYF.